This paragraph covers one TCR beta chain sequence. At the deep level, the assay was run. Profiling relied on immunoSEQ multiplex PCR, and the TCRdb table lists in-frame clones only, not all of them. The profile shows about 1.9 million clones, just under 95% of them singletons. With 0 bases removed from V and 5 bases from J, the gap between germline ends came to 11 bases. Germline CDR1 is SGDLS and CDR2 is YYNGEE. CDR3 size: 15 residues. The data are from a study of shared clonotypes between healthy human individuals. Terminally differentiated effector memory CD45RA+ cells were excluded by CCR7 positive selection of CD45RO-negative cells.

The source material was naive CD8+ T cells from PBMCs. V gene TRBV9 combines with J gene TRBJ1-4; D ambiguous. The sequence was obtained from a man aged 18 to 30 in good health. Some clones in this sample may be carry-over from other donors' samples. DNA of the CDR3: TGTGCCAGCAGCGTAGTTCCCGCAGAGAATGAAAAACTGTTTTTT. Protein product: CASSVVPAENEKLFF.